This T cell receptor (beta chain) was sequenced for a study of shared clonotypes between healthy human individuals. Study findings and constraints: The genetic and exposure-history diversity represented was limited by few donors. A generally larger estimated richness was seen in naive subsets than in memory subsets.

All donors were Caucasian adults living in Nashville, Tennessee. Comments on this clone: Its target is not known.

Germline V gene sequence: CDR1 SGHAT, CDR2 FQNNGV. Trimming removed 7 bases from V and 0 bases from J, with 11 bases in between. CDR3 size: 14 residues. Sequenced by immunoSEQ multiplex PCR; TCRdb stores in-frame clones only, minus some. The data hold around 700,000 clones, with 72% observed a single time. This TCR derives from a woman in her 30s in good health. Sequenced material: memory CD4+ T cells sorted from blood. Described subset: CD45RA-negative fraction. The chain employs TRBV11-2 and TRBJ2-3, with no clear D. The CDR3, as DNA: TGTGCCAGCACCTTCTACTCGAGCACAGATACGCAGTATTTT. The encoded protein is CASTFYSSTDTQYF. The whole variable domain, remainder taken from reference TRBV11-2 and TRBJ2-3, is EAGVAQSPRYKIIEKRQSVAFWCNPISGHATLYWYQQILGQGPKLLIQFQNNGVVDDSQLPKDRFSAERLKGVDSTLKIQPAKLEDSAVYLCASTFYSSTDTQYFGPGTRLTVL.